This T cell receptor beta chain was observed in a study of response to subunit inactivated influenza vaccine. Overall study findings and caveats: Authors suggested seasonal influenza vaccinations each recruit few new T cells.

This CDR3 spans 13 amino acids. Trimming stripped 6 bases from V and 2 bases from J, with 9 bases between. TCRdb analysed the RT-PCR reads with MiXCR anew, one entry per CDR3 protein. The data show approximately 530,000 distinct CDR3 sequences, 6% to 9% seen once. Regarding this clonotype: What it recognizes is unknown.

Sequenced here: PBMCs from blood, sampled 23 months after vaccination. The source of this sequence is a man between 50 and 75 years old who received an inactivated influenza vaccine. The chain links TRBV12-3 or TRBV12-4 to TRBJ2-3; perhaps D is TRBD1 or TRBD2 (5 bases each). CDR3 amino acids: CASREDNTDTQYF. The DNA for the CDR3 is TGTGCCAGCAGGGAGGACAACACAGATACGCAGTATTTT.